This TCR beta chain was observed in a study of CD8+ T cells in alopecia areata. This clone was counted a few times. Its antigen is unidentified. Study observations and caveats: Under tofacitinib, numerous expanded lesional clonotypes remained detectable in scalp and blood. Clonality exceeded that of normal scalp in lesional scalp, most notably in alopecia totalis/universalis.

The treatment is: oral pan-JAK inhibitor, 5-10 mg twice daily. RNA was extracted and reverse transcribed into cDNA as the sequencing template. The repertoire was sequenced with immunoSEQ multiplex PCR; TCRdb's copy has only in-frame clones and lacks some. The repertoire holds roughly 200,000 clones, with approximately 56% as singletons. The sequence was collected from a human donor with alopecia areata. Specimen: CD4+ T cells sorted from blood, collected at week 4, from a patient treated with tofacitinib.

CDR3 region: CASRKNVDTGELFF. The DNA of the CDR3 is TGTGCCAGCAGGAAAAACGTGGACACCGGGGAGCTGTTTTTT. This chain connects TRBV7-9 to TRBJ2-2; D not resolved. CDR1 and CDR2 (germline): SEHNR, FQNEAQ (reference sequence). CDR3 length equals 14 residues. The V gene lost 6 bases and the J gene lost 3 bases, with 11 bases spanning the gap.